This T cell receptor (beta chain) stems from a study of blood T cell repertoires in COVID-19 (dated by TCRdb to 2020 to 2021). With respect to the entire study: Samples from collaborators originated in the United States, Italy and Spain and spanned both the acute and convalescent phases of COVID-19. The repertoires were made available in a free public database intended to serve as a resource for research on the immune response to SARS-CoV-2. The prospective study material was composed of cDNA or gDNA derived from T cells, B-cell-depleted T cells, or PBMCs. Sample metadata almost always included a de-identified subject ID, COVID-19 status, age in years and sex. Where HLA class I and class II types were available, the types were taken from metadata supplied by the sample provider, not from assay-based typing. The samples were drawn from the first 160 participants of the ongoing ImmuneRACE study and from 950 to 1,500 subjects provided by 6 global collaborators. Subjects who had been exposed to COVID-19, were actively infected with it, or had recovered from it provided the deeply sampled blood TCRbeta repertoires that made up the dataset. Points the paper makes about the study in general: How much clinical and demographic metadata was included differed by source and by participant, and the metadata was provided uncurated.

TCRbeta CDR3 regions were amplified from genomic DNA using the immunoSEQ Assay, a bias-controlled multiplex PCR. Under the source paper's analysis protocol: Within the assay, amplification of reference gene primers was used to estimate how many nucleated cells each sample contained. To quantify the absolute abundance of each unique TCRbeta CDR3 rearrangement, sequence reads were collapsed and filtered. Productive Simpson clonality was computed per sample as the square root of Simpson's diversity index over productive rearrangements. The clones in this table, taken by TCRdb from immuneACCESS, are in-frame only. Not every clone is retained; where verified, under half of the shortfall comes from an unresolved V gene, and the cause of the rest is unknown. V and J calls and clone size are as listed in that table; D and trimming were resolved from the DNA. For this sample there are about 220,000 clones; around 90% appear just once. Of the sample, about 2.5% falls within the top ten clones.

Participants in the prospective study were aged about 18 to 95 years, lived in about two dozen United States geographic areas, and enrolled through a virtual design. Cohort assignment in the prospective study relied on participant-reported clinical history from a screening survey and a study questionnaire. In the prospective study, mobile phlebotomists collected whole blood, serum and a nasopharyngeal or oropharyngeal swab from each participant. Additional blood draws and questionnaires over an approximately two-month period could optionally be provided by prospective study participants. Blood samples from the prospective study were shipped frozen or at room temperature prior to DNA extraction. This clone was counted once. No antigen is known for it. Base qualities are not at hand, and no much larger clone is one base apart. Sequences SGHRS (CDR1) and YFSETQ (CDR2) are obtained from the germline V gene. Germline trimming amounts to 4 bases on V and 7 bases on J, with 8 as the count of junction bases outside the gene matches. CDR3 length: 14 amino acids, cysteine to phenylalanine. Only the CDR3 part of the read is kept: 42 bases, read in frame from the first base.

This receptor chain uses TRBV5-1 and TRBJ1-1; 9 nucleotides in the junction match TRBD1. This TCR was sampled from a woman aged 25 to 45 with acute COVID-19. Sequenced input: PBMCs or T cells enriched from blood (not recorded which). The nucleotide sequence reads TGCGCCAGCAGCAAACAGGGGGCCAGGAGTGAAGCTTTCTTT. Translated, it gives CASSKQGARSEAFF.